This passage covers 25 T cell receptor beta chains from one sample sequenced in a study of vaccination effects on CD4 cells after COVID-19. Antigens for these TCRs are unknown. Sequencing in the ViraFEST assay came after antigen-specific CD4+ T cells had been expanded with viral peptide pools, which were used to stimulate PBMC. Following 10 days of culture, CD4+ T cells were isolated. The data were produced by immunoSEQ multiplex PCR, yet TCRdb's version contains in-frame clones alone and is incomplete. Counted here are some 79,000 clones, 60% to 80% occurring once; the ten biggest clones make up approximately 2%. The starting material was CD4+ T cells from PBMCs cultured with HCoV-229E spike peptides, obtained before COVID-19 vaccination. These TCRs come from a human donor who received a COVID-19 vaccine.

The chain combines TRBV10-3 with TRBJ2-5; D possibly matches TRBD1 or TRBD2 (6 bases each). Germline CDR1 and CDR2: ENHRY and SYGVKD. The length of the CDR3 is 14 residues. The V end lost 10 bases, the J end lost 2 bases, and 17 bases lay between the germline ends. CDR3: CATKQRGEQETQYF. The CDR3 DNA follows: TGTGCCACCAAGCAGAGGGGGGAGCAAGAGACCCAGTACTTC.

This chain links TRBV10-3 with TRBJ2-5, with 12 bases identical to TRBD2. Germline V lookup: CDR1 ENHRY, CDR2 SYGVKD. CDR3 length equals 15 residues. Trimming cost V 9 bases and J 5 bases; bases outside gene matches: 10. Written as DNA, the CDR3 is TGTGCCATTAGCTTTCTAGCGGGGGGGCAGGAGACCCAGTACTTC. Protein product: CAISFLAGGQETQYF.

V is TRBV18 and J is TRBJ1-6; D gene uncertain. This CDR3 has 14 amino acids. V lost 5 bases and J lost 7, with 12 bases in between. CDR1 KGHSH and CDR2 LQKENI come from the germline V gene. The CDR3 DNA reads TGTGCCAGCTCAGGTGACGGTTCCAATTCACCCCTCCACTTT. Its translation is CASSGDGSNSPLHF.

The chain joins TRBV24-1 to TRBJ1-2, with D perhaps TRBD1 (5 bases). Germline-derived CDR1 and CDR2 are KGHDR and SFDVKD. The V end was cut by 3 bases, the J end by 8 bases, with 21 bases between. The CDR3 is 16 amino acids. CDR3 residues: CATSDTTGTQKAGYTF. CDR3 nucleotide sequence: TGTGCCACCAGTGATACAACCGGGACCCAAAAAGCGGGCTACACCTTC.

This chain connects TRBV6-5 to TRBJ1-2, with D possibly TRBD1 on 6 matching bases. Germline V gives CDR1 MNHEY, CDR2 SVGAGI. The CDR3 sequence is 13 residues long. The V gene lost 4 bases and the J gene lost 4 bases, with 10 bases spanning the gap. The CDR3 protein is CASSLNRVYGYTF. DNA of the CDR3: TGTGCCAGCAGTTTAAACAGGGTCTATGGCTACACCTTC.

The V call is TRBV7-2, the J call TRBJ1-2; 8 bases are a match to TRBD1. The trim removed 5 bases at V and 8 bases at J, leaving 4 bases unmatched. CDR1 is SGHTA, CDR2 FQGNSA, per germline. CDR3 size: 12 residues. The CDR3 region is CASSQTGEGYTF. DNA for the CDR3: TGTGCCAGCAGCCAGACAGGGGAAGGCTACACCTTC.

The rearrangement uses TRBV4-1 and TRBJ2-3; D gene ambiguous. CDR3 size: 14 residues. The V gene lost 1 base and the J gene lost 1 base, with 6 bases spanning the gap. Germline assignment: CDR1 MGHRA and CDR2 YSYEKL. The CDR3 DNA reads TGCGCCAGCAGCCAAGGGCACGGCACAGATACGCAGTATTTT. Translation gives CASSQGHGTDTQYF.

The V call is TRBV4-3, the J call TRBJ2-1; 8 nucleotides align to TRBD1. CDR1 LGHNA and CDR2 YSLEER come from the germline V gene. Losses at the gene ends were 3 bases for V and 4 bases for J; bases not matched to a gene: 8. The CDR3 extends over 16 amino acids. DNA of the CDR3: TGCGCCAGCAGCCATCTCCTGACAGGGGATTACAATGAGCAGTTCTTC. Translation: CASSHLLTGDYNEQFF.

J is TRBJ2-2 and V is TRBV4-1, with TRBD2 identical over 10 bases. V shed 5 bases and J 1 base; nucleotides not matched to a gene: 19. Germline lookup yields CDR1 MGHRA and CDR2 YSYEKL. The CDR3 spans 21 residues. DNA of the CDR3: TGCGCCAGCAGCTCCCGGGACGGGGCTAGCGGGGGACATTTGAACACCGGGGAGCTGTTTTTT. Translated, it gives CASSSRDGASGGHLNTGELFF.

V and J are TRBV6-5 and TRBJ2-3, with 10 bases aligning to TRBD1. CDR1 and CDR2 (germline): MNHEY, SVGAGI. After removal of 6 bases from V and 5 bases from J, the junction contained 8 bases not matched to a gene. This CDR3 comprises 15 residues. The CDR3 region is CASRHRDRGLDTQYF. CDR3 bases: TGTGCCAGCAGGCACCGGGACAGGGGTTTAGATACGCAGTATTTT.

This clone was seen a few times. V and J are TRBV5-1 and TRBJ2-5; TRBD2 agrees at 13 bases. The germline V gene has CDR1 SGHRS and CDR2 YFSETQ. V dropped 2 bases and J dropped 3; count of bases not matched to a gene: 4. This CDR3 has 16 residues. The CDR3 DNA sequence: TGCGCCAGCAGCTTTCGACTAGCGGGGGGAAAAGAGACCCAGTACTTC. It specifies CASSFRLAGGKETQYF.

The gene calls are TRBV19 and TRBJ2-1, with a weak D call TRBD1 (5 bases). This CDR3 region has 15 residues. V gave up 8 bases and J gave up 0 bases, with 14 bases separating them. Germline V gives CDR1 LNHDA, CDR2 SQIVND (reference sequence). The CDR3 is CASGLSQGSYNEQFF. The CDR3 DNA reads as TGTGCCAGTGGCCTCTCGCAGGGCTCCTACAATGAGCAGTTCTTC.

The sample holds one count of this clone. This sequence joins TRBV5-1 and TRBJ2-1; perhaps TRBD1 as D (6 bases). CDR3 length equals 15 residues. V dropped 4 bases and J dropped 0 bases, with 11 bases sitting between them. Germline V gives CDR1 SGHRS, CDR2 YFSETQ. CDR3 protein: CASSPRGDSYNEQFF. CDR3 DNA: TGCGCCAGCAGCCCCAGGGGAGACTCCTACAATGAGCAGTTCTTC. Supplemented by reference TRBV5-1 and TRBJ2-1, the full variable domain reads KAGVTQTPRYLIKTRGQQVTLSCSPISGHRSVSWYQQTPGQGLQFLFEYFSETQRNKGNFPGRFSGRQFSNSRSEMNVSTLELGDSALYLCASSPRGDSYNEQFFGPGTRLTVL.

V gene TRBV7-2 combines with J gene TRBJ2-4; D is tentatively TRBD1 or TRBD2 (7 bases each). CDR1 is SGHTA and CDR2 is FQGNSA in the germline V gene. V shed 5 bases and J shed 1 base, with 15 bases lying between them. The CDR3 has 16 residues. The CDR3 loop reads CASSINRGGAKNIQYF. DNA of the CDR3: TGTGCCAGCAGCATCAACAGGGGAGGGGCCAAAAACATTCAGTACTTC.

This sequence joins TRBV3-1 (or the pseudogene TRBV3-2) and TRBJ2-5; 7 bases align to TRBD1. The CDR3 has 11 amino acids. Trimming took 8 bases from V and 5 from J; bases not matched to a gene: 2. Germline CDR1 and CDR2: LGHDT and YNNKEL (reference sequence). CDR3 region: CASRQGETQYF. The CDR3 DNA reads as TGTGCCAGCCGACAGGGCGAGACCCAGTACTTC.

A single count supports this clone. The chain combines TRBV4-1 with TRBJ2-4; possibly TRBD1 for D (6 bases). The CDR3 sequence is 16 residues long. V shed 0 bases and J shed 0 bases, with 9 bases lying between them. The V gene's germline CDR1 is MGHRA and CDR2 YSYEKL. CDR3 DNA: TGCGCCAGCAGCCAAGAGGACAGCTTAGCCAAAAACATTCAGTACTTC. It is translated as CASSQEDSLAKNIQYF.

The J gene is TRBJ1-1, the V gene TRBV20-1, with unresolved D. This CDR3 has 10 residues. The germline V gene encodes CDR1 DFQATT and CDR2 SNEGSKA (reference sequence). The CDR3 DNA sequence: TGCAGGGCGGCGAACACTGAAGCTTTCTTT. Translated, it gives CRAANTEAFF.

This clone was seen a few times. The gene calls are TRBV11-2 and TRBJ1-1; unclear D gene. V was pared by 4 bases and J by 3 bases, with 12 bases between. The CDR3 length is 14 residues. Germline assignment: CDR1 SGHAT and CDR2 FQNNGV. This chain's CDR3 is CASSSIIGYTEAFF. The CDR3 DNA follows: TGTGCCAGCAGCTCCATTATCGGTTACACTGAAGCTTTCTTT.

The V and J genes are TRBV29-1 and TRBJ2-2; D is possibly TRBD1 (6 bases). Looked up from germline, CDR1 is SQVTM and CDR2 is ANQGSEA. This CDR3 contains 13 residues. V gave up 4 bases and J gave up 6 bases, with 12 bases separating them. Written as DNA, the CDR3 is TGCAGCGTTGTCAGGGGATCGGCCGGGGAGCTGTTTTTT. Encoded protein: CSVVRGSAGELFF.

This sequence joins TRBV4-1 and TRBJ1-2, with TRBD1 identical over 8 bases. The CDR3 sequence is 17 residues long. J was trimmed by 0 bases and V by 4 bases; bases with no gene match: 10. Germline V gene data show CDR1 as MGHRA and CDR2 as YSYEKL. The CDR3 protein is CASSPHRGGNPNYGYTF. In DNA, the CDR3 is TGCGCCAGCAGCCCTCACAGGGGGGGCAATCCTAACTATGGCTACACCTTC.

V usage is TRBV2 and J usage is TRBJ1-2; unclear D gene. The ends were cut back, 1 base at V and 4 bases at J, with 4 bases in the middle. Germline CDR1 and CDR2: SNHLY and FYNNEI. The CDR3 contains 12 residues. The CDR3 DNA follows: TGTGCCAGCAGTGAAGACGTCTATGGCTACACCTTC. Translated, it gives CASSEDVYGYTF. Based on the CDR3 plus reference TRBV2 and TRBJ1-2, the full variable domain is EPEVTQTPSHQVTQMGQEVILRCVPISNHLYFYWYRQILGQKVEFLVSFYNNEISEKSEIFDDQFSVERPDGSNFTLKIRSTKLEDSAMYFCASSEDVYGYTFGSGTRLTVV.

The chain carries TRBV18 and TRBJ2-2; D is undetermined. CDR1 is KGHSH, CDR2 LQKENI, per germline. CDR3 length equals 17 residues. Trimming shortened V by 1 base and J by 0 bases, and 12 bases separated the two germline ends. CDR3 DNA: TGTGCCAGCTCACCACTTTTTGGGCAGACGAACACCGGGGAGCTGTTTTTT. Translation: CASSPLFGQTNTGELFF.

The chain combines TRBV5-4 with TRBJ2-5; weak D call: TRBD2 (6 bases). Germline V gene data show CDR1 as SGHNT and CDR2 as YYREEE (reference sequence). The ends were cut back, 0 bases at V and 0 bases at J, with 12 bases in the middle. The CDR3 is made up of 16 amino acids. The CDR3 DNA reads TGTGCCAGCAGCTTGGTCGGAGGGCCCTACCAAGAGACCCAGTACTTC. The encoded protein is CASSLVGGPYQETQYF.

The chain links TRBV6-5 to TRBJ1-4, with TRBD1 matching over 10 bases. The CDR3 sequence is 15 residues long. Per germline, CDR1 MNHEY and CDR2 SVGAGI. With 6 bases clipped from V and 9 bases from J, the junction kept 10 bases outside the gene matches. CDR3 sequence (DNA): TGTGCCAGCAGGCCTCCGGGACAGGGGCAGCAAAAACTGTTTTTT. Protein: CASRPPGQGQQKLFF.

The chain recombines TRBV2 with TRBJ1-5; unclear D gene. This CDR3 region has 17 residues. V shed 2 bases and J shed 0 bases, with 14 bases lying between them. CDR1 and CDR2 (germline): SNHLY, FYNNEI. The CDR3 loop is CASSELWRTYSNQPQHF. The CDR3 DNA sequence: TGTGCCAGCAGTGAACTCTGGCGGACTTATAGCAATCAGCCCCAGCATTTT. The variable domain in full, with the rest retrieved from reference TRBV2 and TRBJ1-5, is EPEVTQTPSHQVTQMGQEVILRCVPISNHLYFYWYRQILGQKVEFLVSFYNNEISEKSEIFDDQFSVERPDGSNFTLKIRSTKLEDSAMYFCASSELWRTYSNQPQHFGDGTRLSIL.